Below, one T cell receptor (beta chain) is given with its context. This clonotype was seen more than once but under ten times. The antigen it recognizes is unknown. Per-base quality was not reported, and no clone a single base away is much larger than it. Receptors were amplified or captured by 5' RACE. For sequencing, an Illumina MiSeq was employed. During library preparation, unique molecular identifiers were attached to individual cDNA molecules so that TCRs could be counted quantitatively and reproducibly. Concerning the study's data processing: A median of about 87,000 TCRs per sample was observed, with a range of 23,224 to 690,600. The Decombinator software suite was used to annotate the V, J and CDR3 of the TCR reads. To make PS versus PT1 abundance plots, every sample was subsampled to the same number of TCRs (28,000). Expanded TCRs were defined as absent before sensitization and observed at least eight times at the 2-week time point. TCRdb trimmed public reads at Q25 via fastp, called clones via MiXCR and kept in-frame beta chains. Every entry covers one CDR3 protein and lists the most common genes and DNA from its rows. The V and J calls follow TCRdb's processing rather than the paper's. Counted in this sample were 110,000 or so distinct CDR3 sequences; 15% to 20% of them appeared once. The ten most abundant clones make up 2.8% of the sample.

The data are from a study of human T cells and chemical hapten exposure (dated by TCRdb to the early 2020s). For the study in its entirety: Libraries were combined into a pool for sequencing, and differences in TCR yield between samples came mainly from small differences in library volumes within the pool. In alopecia patients, the study followed how the peripheral blood TCR repertoire changed in vivo over primary and secondary sensitization to diphenylcyclopropenone (DPC), a hapten. Both TCR alpha and TCR beta chains were sequenced from each blood RNA sample. The investigation overall reported the following: The number of TCRs above 1 in 1000 frequency did not change with DPC sensitization; there was no evidence of global repertoire structure alterations. After repeated subsampling, changes were observed in the strength of the expansion versus patch-test correlation and in the threshold at which the correlation became significant.

Unfractionated whole blood was collected in Tempus Blood RNA tubes, and total RNA was extracted from that blood. Five healthy volunteers served as TCR sequencing controls and were bled at day 0, 2 weeks and 6 weeks. Via the germline V gene (reference sequence), CDR1 is SGHNT and CDR2 YYREEE. Inclusive of the bounding cysteine and phenylalanine, the CDR3 is 13 residues long. The read is trimmed to its CDR3 DNA, 39 bases read in frame from base 1. V loses 2 bases, J loses 5 bases, and the germline ends lie 8 bases apart. The origin of this receptor is a human donor in good health. The chain employs TRBV5-4 and TRBJ1-3; no confident D gene assignment can be made. The nucleotide sequence reads TGTGCCAGCAGCTTAGACGGGCGAAACACCATATATTTT. It encodes CASSLDGRNTIYF.